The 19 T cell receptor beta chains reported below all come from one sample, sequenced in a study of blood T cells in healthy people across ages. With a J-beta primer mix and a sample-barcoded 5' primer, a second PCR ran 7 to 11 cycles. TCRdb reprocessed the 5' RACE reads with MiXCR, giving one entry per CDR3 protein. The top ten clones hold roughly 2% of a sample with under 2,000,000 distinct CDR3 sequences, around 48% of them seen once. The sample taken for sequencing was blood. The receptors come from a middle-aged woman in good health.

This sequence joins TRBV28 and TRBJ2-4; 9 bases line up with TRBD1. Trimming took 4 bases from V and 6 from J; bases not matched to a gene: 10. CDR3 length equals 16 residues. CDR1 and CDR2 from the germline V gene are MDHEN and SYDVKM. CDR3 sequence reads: CASSSPGTGILNIQYF. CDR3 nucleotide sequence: TGTGCCAGCAGTTCACCCGGGACAGGGATCTTAAACATTCAGTACTTC. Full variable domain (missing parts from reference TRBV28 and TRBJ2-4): DVKVTQSSRYLVKRTGEKVFLECVQDMDHENMFWYRQDPGLGLRLIYFSYDVKMKEKGDIPEGYSVSREKKERFSLILESASTNQTSMYLCASSSPGTGILNIQYFGAGTRLSVL.

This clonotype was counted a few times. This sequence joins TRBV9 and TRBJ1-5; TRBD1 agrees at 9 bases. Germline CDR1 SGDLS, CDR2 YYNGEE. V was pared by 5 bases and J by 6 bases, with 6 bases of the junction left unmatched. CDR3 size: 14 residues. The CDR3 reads CASSSTGGGQPQHF. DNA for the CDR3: TGTGCCAGCAGTTCAACAGGGGGCGGTCAGCCCCAGCATTTT.

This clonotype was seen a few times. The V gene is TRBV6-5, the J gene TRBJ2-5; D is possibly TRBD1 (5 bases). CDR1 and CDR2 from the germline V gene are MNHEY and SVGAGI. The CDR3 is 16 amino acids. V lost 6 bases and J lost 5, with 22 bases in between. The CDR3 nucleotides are TGTGCCAGCAGCTCGGACATGTCCGAGTATGTGGAGACCCAGTACTTC. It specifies CASSSDMSEYVETQYF.

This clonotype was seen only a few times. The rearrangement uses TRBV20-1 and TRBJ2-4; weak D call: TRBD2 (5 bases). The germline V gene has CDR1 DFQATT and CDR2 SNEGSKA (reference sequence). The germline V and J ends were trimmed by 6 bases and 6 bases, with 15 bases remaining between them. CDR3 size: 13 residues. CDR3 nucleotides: TGCAGTGCGGGCGGTTCCGAGGGAAACATTCAGTACTTC. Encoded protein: CSAGGSEGNIQYF.

CDR3 sequence: CASSFAVVQETQYF. The CDR3 bases are TGTGCCAGCAGTTTTGCCGTAGTCCAAGAGACCCAGTACTTC. The chain uses TRBV28 and TRBJ2-5; D not certain. This CDR3 has 14 amino acids. Trimming cost V 3 bases and J 1 base, with 9 bases left between them. From germline, CDR1 is MDHEN and CDR2 SYDVKM.

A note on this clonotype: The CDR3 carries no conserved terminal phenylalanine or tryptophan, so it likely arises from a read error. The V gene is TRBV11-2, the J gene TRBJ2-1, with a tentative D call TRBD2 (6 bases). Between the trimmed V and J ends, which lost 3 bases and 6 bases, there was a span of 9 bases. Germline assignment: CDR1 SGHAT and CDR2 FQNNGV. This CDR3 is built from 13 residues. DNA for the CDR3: TGTGCCAGCAGCTTCCGGGGAGGCAATGAGCAGTTCTTA. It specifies CASSFRGGNEQFL.

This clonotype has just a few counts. The DNA of the CDR3 is TGCAGTGCTAGAGCCCCGGGACTAGCGGGGTACTGGCAGTACTTC. Protein sequence: CSARAPGLAGYWQYF. The chain is built from TRBV20-1 and TRBJ2-5; 13 bases line up with TRBD2. The ends lost 1 base at V and 11 bases at J; junction bases unmatched: 10. CDR3 size: 15 residues. Germline V gives CDR1 DFQATT, CDR2 SNEGSKA (reference sequence).

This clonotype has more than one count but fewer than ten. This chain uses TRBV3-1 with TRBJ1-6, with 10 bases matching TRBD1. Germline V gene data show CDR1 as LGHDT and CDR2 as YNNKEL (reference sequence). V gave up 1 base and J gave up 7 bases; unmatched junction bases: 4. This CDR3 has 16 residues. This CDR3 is CASSQGQGARNSPLHF. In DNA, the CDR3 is TGTGCCAGCAGCCAAGGACAGGGGGCGAGGAATTCACCCCTCCACTTT.

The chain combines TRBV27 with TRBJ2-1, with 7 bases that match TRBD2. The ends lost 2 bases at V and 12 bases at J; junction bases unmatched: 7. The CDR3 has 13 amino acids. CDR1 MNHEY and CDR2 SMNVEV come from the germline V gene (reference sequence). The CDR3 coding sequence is TGTGCCAGCAGTTTAGCCGGGGAGGGAGGGCAGTTCTTC. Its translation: CASSLAGEGGQFF.

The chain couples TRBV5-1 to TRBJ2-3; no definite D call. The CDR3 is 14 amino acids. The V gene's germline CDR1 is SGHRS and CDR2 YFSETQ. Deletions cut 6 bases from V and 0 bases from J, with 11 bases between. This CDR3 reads CASKTGPSTDTQYF. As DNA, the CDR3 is TGCGCCAGCAAAACCGGGCCTAGCACAGATACGCAGTATTTT.

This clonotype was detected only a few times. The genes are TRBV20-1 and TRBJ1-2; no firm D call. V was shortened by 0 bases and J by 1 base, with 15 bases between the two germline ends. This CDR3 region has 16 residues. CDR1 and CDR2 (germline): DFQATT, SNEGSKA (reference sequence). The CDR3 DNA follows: TGCAGTGCTAGAGATATCGTCCGGACGGTTAACTATGGCTACACCTTC. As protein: CSARDIVRTVNYGYTF.

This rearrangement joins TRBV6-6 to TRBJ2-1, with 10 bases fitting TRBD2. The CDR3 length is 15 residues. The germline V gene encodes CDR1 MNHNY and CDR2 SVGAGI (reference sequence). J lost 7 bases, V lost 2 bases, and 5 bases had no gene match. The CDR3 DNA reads TGTGCCAGCAGTTACACGGGAGCGGGGGGGAATGAGCAGTTCTTC. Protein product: CASSYTGAGGNEQFF.

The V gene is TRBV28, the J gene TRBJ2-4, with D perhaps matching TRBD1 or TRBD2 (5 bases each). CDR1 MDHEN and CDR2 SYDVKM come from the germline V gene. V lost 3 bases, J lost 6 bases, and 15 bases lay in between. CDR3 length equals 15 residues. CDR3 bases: TGTGCCAGCAGTTTTCAGGGTGCGGGTGGAAACATTCAGTACTTC. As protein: CASSFQGAGGNIQYF.

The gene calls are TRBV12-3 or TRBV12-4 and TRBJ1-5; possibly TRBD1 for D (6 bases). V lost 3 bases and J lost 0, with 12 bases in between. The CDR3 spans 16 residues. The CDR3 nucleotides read TGTGCCAGCAGTTTGGGTGGACAGTCTAGCAATCAGCCCCAGCATTTT. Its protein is CASSLGGQSSNQPQHF.

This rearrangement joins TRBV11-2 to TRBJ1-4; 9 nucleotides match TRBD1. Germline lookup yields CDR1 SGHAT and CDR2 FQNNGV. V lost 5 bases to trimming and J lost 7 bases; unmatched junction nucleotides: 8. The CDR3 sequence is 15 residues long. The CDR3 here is CASSPPTGGSEKLFF. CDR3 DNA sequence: TGTGCCAGCAGCCCTCCGACAGGGGGAAGTGAAAAACTGTTTTTT.

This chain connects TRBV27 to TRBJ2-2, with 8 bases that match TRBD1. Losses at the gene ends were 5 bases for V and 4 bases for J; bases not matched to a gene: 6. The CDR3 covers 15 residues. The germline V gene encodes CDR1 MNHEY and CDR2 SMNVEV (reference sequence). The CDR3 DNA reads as TGTGCCAGCAGTGGACAGGGTTTGGTCACCGGGGAGCTGTTTTTT. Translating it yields CASSGQGLVTGELFF.

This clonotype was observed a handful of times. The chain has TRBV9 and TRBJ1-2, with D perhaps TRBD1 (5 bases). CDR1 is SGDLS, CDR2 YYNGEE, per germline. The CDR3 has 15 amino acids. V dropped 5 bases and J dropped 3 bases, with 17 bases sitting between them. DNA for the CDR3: TGTGCCAGCAGGGACGACAGAGAAAGACACTATGGCTACACCTTC. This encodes CASRDDRERHYGYTF.

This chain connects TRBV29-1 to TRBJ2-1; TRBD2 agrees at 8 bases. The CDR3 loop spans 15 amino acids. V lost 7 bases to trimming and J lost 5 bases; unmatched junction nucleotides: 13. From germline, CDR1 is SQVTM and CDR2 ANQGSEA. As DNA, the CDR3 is TGCAGCGCCTATGATCCGGGACTAGTCCACAATGAGCAGTTCTTC. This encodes CSAYDPGLVHNEQFF.

The CDR3 protein is CASSLGRENNNEQFF. The CDR3 DNA sequence: TGTGCCAGCTCACTCGGGAGGGAGAACAACAATGAGCAGTTCTTC. V and J are TRBV18 and TRBJ2-1; 8 bases are shared with TRBD2. The CDR3 sequence is 15 residues long. CDR1 and CDR2 from the germline V gene are KGHSH and LQKENI. Trimming at V came to 4 bases and at J to 5 bases, leaving 7 bases not matched to a gene.